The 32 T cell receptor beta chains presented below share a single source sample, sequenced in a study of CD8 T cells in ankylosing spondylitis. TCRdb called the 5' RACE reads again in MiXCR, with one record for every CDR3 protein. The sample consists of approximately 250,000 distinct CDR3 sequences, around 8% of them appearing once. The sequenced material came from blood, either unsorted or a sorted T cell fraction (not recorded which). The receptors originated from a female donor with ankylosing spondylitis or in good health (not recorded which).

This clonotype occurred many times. For the CDR3, the DNA is TGTGCCAGCAGCTTATTGGCTAGCGGCGGTTCCTACAATGAGCAGTTCTTC. It translates to CASSLLASGGSYNEQFF. The J gene is TRBJ2-1, the V gene TRBV7-9; TRBD2 matches at 7 bases. Unmatched junction bases numbered 8, after V lost 2 bases and J lost 1 base. The V gene's germline CDR1 is SEHNR and CDR2 FQNEAQ (reference sequence). This CDR3 contains 17 residues.

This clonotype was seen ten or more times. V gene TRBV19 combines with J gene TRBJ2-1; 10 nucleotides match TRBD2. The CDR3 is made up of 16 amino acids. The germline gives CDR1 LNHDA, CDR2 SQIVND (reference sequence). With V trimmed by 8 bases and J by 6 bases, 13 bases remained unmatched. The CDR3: CASRALAGVQINEQFF. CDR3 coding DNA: TGTGCCAGTCGCGCCCTAGCGGGAGTTCAGATCAATGAGCAGTTCTTC.

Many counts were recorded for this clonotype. The CDR3 spells CASSSGGVTEAFF. CDR3 nucleotide sequence: TGTGCCAGCAGCTCTGGAGGGGTCACTGAAGCTTTCTTT. The genes are TRBV7-2 and TRBJ1-1; TRBD1 might be the D (5 bases). This CDR3 comprises 13 residues. V lost 4 bases and J lost 4, with 10 bases in between. Germline CDR1 reads SGHTA; CDR2 reads FQGNSA.

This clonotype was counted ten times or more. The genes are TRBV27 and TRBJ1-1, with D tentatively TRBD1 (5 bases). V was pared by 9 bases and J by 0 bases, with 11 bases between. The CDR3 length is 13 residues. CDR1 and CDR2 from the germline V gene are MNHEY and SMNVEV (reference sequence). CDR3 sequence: CASAGRMNTEAFF. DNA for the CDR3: TGTGCCAGTGCGGGACGGATGAACACTGAAGCTTTCTTT.

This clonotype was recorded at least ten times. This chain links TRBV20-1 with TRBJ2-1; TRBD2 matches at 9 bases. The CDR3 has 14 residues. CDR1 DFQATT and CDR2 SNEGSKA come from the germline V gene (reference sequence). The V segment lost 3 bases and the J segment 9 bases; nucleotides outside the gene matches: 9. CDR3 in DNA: TGCAGTGCTAGGTTAGCGGGAGCTCGGAGTGAGCAGTTCTTC. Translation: CSARLAGARSEQFF.

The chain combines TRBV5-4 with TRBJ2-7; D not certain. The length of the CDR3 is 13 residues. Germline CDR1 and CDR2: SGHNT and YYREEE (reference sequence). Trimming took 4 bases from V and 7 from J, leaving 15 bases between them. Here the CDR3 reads CASSRRNSGEQYF. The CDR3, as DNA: TGTGCCAGCAGCCGACGCAATAGTGGGGAGCAGTACTTC.

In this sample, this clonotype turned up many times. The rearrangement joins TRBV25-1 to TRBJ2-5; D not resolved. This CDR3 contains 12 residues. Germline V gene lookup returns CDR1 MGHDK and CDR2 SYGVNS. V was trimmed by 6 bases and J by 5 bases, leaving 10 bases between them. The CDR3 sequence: CASSQEVETQYF. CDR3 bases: TGTGCCAGCAGCCAAGAGGTGGAGACCCAGTACTTC.

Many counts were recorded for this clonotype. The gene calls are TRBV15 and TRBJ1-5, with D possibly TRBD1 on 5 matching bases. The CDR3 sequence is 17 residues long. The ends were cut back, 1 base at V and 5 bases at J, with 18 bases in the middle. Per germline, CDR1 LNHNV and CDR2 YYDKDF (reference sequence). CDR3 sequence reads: CATSRVRGVGGHQPQHF. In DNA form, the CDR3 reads TGTGCCACCAGCAGAGTTCGGGGGGTAGGTGGACATCAGCCCCAGCATTTT.

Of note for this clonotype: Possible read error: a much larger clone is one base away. The CDR3 bases are TGTGCCAGCAACCCCGGGGAGTCCTACGAGCAGTACTTC. Translating it yields CASNPGESYEQYF. This chain connects TRBV5-4 to TRBJ2-7, with a possible D match to TRBD2 (5 bases). With 6 bases removed from V and 1 base from J, the gap between germline ends came to 11 bases. From germline, CDR1 is SGHNT and CDR2 YYREEE (reference sequence). The CDR3 extends over 13 amino acids.

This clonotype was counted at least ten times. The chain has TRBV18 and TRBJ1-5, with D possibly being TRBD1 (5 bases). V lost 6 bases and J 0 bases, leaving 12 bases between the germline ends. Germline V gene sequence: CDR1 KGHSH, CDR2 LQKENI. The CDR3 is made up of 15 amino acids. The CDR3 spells CASSRTGPSNQPQHF. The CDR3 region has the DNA TGTGCCAGCTCCCGCACAGGACCTAGCAATCAGCCCCAGCATTTT.

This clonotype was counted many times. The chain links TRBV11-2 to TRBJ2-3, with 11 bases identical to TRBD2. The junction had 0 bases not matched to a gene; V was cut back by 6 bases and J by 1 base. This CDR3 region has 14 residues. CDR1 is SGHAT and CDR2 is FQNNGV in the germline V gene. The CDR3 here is CASRLAGGTDTQYF. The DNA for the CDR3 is TGTGCCAGCAGACTAGCGGGAGGCACAGATACGCAGTATTTT.

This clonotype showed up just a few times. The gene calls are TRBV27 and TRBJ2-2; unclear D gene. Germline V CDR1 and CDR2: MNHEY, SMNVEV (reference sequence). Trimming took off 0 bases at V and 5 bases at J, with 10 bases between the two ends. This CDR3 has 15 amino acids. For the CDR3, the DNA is TGTGCCAGCAGTTTATCGGGGTTTATGACCGGGGAGCTGTTTTTT. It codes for CASSLSGFMTGELFF.

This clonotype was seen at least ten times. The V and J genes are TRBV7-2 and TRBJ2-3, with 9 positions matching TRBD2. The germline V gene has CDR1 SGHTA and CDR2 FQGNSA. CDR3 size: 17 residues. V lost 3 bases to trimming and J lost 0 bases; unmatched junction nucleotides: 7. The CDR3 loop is CASSLITSGSSTDTQYF. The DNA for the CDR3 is TGTGCCAGCAGCTTGATCACTAGCGGGTCTAGCACAGATACGCAGTATTTT.

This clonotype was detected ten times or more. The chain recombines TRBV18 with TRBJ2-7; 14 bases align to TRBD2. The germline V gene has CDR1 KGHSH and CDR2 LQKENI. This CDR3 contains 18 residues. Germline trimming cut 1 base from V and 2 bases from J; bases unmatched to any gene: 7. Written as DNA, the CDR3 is TGTGCCAGCTCACCACAGGGACTAGCGGGAGTATCCCCCTACGAGCAGTACTTC. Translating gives CASSPQGLAGVSPYEQYF. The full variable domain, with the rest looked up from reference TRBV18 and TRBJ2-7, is NAGVMQNPRHLVRRRGQEARLRCSPMKGHSHVYWYRQLPEEGLKFMVYLQKENIIDESGMPKERFSAEFPKEGPSILRIQQVVRGDSAAYFCASSPQGLAGVSPYEQYFGPGTRLTVT.

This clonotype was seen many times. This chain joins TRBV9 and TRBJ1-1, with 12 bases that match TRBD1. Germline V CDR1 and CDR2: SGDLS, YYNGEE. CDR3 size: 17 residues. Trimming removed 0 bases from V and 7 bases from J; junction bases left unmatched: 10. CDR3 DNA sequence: TGTGCCAGCAGCGTAGCGGGACAGGGGGCCATGAACGGTGAAGCTTTCTTT. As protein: CASSVAGQGAMNGEAFF.

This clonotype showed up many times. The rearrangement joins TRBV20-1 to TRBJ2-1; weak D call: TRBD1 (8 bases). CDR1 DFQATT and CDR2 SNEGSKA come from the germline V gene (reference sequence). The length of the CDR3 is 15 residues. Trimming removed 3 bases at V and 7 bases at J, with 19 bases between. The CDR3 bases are TGCAGTGCTAGGCCCGGGACAGGCGGGAGAAATGAGCAGTTCTTC. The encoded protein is CSARPGTGGRNEQFF.

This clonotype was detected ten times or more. For the CDR3, the DNA is TGCAGTGCTACGGACAGGGGGTACTACGAGCAGTACTTC. Encoded protein: CSATDRGYYEQYF. V is TRBV20-1 and J is TRBJ2-7; 10 positions agree with TRBD1. V shed 4 bases, J shed 3 bases, and the junction held 3 bases outside the gene matches. The CDR3 totals 13 residues. The V gene's germline CDR1 is DFQATT and CDR2 SNEGSKA (reference sequence).

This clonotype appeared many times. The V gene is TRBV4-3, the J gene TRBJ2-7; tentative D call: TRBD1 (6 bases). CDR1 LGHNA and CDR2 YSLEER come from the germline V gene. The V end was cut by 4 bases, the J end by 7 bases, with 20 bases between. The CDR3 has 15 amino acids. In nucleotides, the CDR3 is TGCGCCAGCAGCCGGAACAGGGAGTGGTCGAGTGAGCAGTACTTC. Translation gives CASSRNREWSSEQYF.

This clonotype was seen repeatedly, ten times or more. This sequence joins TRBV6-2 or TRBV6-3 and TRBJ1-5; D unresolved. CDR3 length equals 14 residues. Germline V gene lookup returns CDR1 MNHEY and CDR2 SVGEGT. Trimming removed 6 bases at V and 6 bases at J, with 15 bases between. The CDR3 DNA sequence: TGTGCCAGCAGCCCAGCCCTCCCTGGTCAGCCCCAGCATTTT. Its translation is CASSPALPGQPQHF.

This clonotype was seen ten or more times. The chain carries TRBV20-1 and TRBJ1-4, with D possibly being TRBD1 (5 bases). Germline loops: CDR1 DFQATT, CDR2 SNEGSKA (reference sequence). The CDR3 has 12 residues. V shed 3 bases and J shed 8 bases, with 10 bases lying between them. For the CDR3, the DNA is TGCAGTGCTAGGAGGGGAGGCGAAAAACTGTTTTTT. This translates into CSARRGGEKLFF.

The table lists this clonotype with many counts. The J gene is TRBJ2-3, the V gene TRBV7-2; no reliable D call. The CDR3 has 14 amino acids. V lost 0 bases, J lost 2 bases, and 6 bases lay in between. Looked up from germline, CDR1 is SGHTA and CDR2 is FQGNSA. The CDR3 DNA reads TGTGCCAGCAGCTTAGCGCCGAACACAGATACGCAGTATTTT. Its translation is CASSLAPNTDTQYF.

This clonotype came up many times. For the CDR3, the DNA is TGTGCCAGCAGAGCTGGACTAGCGGGAGTCTACGAGCAGTACTTC. Translation gives CASRAGLAGVYEQYF. The J gene is TRBJ2-7, the V gene TRBV11-2; 13 bases match TRBD2. Losses at the gene ends were 6 bases for V and 3 bases for J; bases not matched to a gene: 5. The germline CDR1 and CDR2 sequences are SGHAT and FQNNGV. The CDR3 loop spans 15 amino acids. Looking up the rest from reference TRBV11-2 and TRBJ2-7 gives the full variable domain: EAGVAQSPRYKIIEKRQSVAFWCNPISGHATLYWYQQILGQGPKLLIQFQNNGVVDDSQLPKDRFSAERLKGVDSTLKIQPAKLEDSAVYLCASRAGLAGVYEQYFGPGTRLTVT.

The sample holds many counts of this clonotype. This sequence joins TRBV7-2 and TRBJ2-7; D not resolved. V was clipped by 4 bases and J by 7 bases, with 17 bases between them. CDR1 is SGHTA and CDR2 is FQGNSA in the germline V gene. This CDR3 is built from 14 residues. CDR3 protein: CASSSRATAREQYF. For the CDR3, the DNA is TGTGCCAGCAGCTCTAGGGCGACGGCTAGGGAGCAGTACTTC. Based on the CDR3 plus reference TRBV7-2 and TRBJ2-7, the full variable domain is GAGVSQSPSNKVTEKGKDVELRCDPISGHTALYWYRQSLGQGLEFLIYFQGNSAPDKSGLPSDRFSAERTGGSVSTLTIQRTQQEDSAVYLCASSSRATAREQYFGPGTRLTVT.

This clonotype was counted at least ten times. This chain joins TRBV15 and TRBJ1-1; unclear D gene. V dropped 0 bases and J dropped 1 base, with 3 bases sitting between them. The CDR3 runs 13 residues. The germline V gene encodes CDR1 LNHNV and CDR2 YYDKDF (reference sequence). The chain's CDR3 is CATSREENTEAFF. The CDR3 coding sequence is TGTGCCACCAGCAGAGAGGAGAACACTGAAGCTTTCTTT. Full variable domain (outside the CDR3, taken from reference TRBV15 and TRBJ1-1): DAMVIQNPRYQVTQFGKPVTLSCSQTLNHNVMYWYQQKSSQAPKLLFHYYDKDFNNEADTPDNFQSRRPNTSFCFLDIRSPGLGDTAMYLCATSREENTEAFFGQGTRLTVV.

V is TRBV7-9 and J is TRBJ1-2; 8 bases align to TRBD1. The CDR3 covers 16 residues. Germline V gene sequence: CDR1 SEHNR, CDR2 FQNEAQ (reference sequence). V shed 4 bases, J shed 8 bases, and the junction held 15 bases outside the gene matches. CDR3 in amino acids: CASSCSDDRGTWGYTF. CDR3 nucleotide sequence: TGTGCCAGCAGCTGCTCGGATGACAGGGGAACCTGGGGCTACACCTTC.

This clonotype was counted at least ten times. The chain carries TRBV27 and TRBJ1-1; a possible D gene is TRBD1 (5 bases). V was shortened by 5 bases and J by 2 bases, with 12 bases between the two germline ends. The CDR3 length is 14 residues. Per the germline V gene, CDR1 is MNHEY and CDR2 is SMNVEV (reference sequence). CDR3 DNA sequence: TGTGCCAGCAGTCTCGCAACAGGCAACACTGAAGCTTTCTTT. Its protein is CASSLATGNTEAFF.

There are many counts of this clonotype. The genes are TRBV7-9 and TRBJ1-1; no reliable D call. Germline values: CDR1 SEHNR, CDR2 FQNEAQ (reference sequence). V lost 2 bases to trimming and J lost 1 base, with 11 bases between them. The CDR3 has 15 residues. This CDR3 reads CASSLSIGPNTEAFF. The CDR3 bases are TGTGCCAGCAGCTTAAGTATAGGCCCGAACACTGAAGCTTTCTTT.

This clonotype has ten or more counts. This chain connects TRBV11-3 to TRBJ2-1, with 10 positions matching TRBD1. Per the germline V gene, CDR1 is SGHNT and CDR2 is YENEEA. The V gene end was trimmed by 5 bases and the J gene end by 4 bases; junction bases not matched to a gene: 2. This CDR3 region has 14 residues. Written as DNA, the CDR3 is TGTGCCAGCAGCCCGGGACAGGGGTACAATGAGCAGTTCTTC. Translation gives CASSPGQGYNEQFF.

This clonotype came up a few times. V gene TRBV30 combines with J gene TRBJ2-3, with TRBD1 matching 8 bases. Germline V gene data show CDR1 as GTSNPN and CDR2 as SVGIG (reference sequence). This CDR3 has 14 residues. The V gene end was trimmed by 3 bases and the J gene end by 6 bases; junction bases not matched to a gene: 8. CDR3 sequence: CAWRQTGVRDTQYF. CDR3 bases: TGTGCCTGGAGGCAGACAGGGGTAAGGGATACGCAGTATTTT. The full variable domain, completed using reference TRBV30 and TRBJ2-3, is SQTIHQWPATLVQPVGSPLSLECTVEGTSNPNLYWYRQAAGRGLQLLFYSVGIGQISSEVPQNLSASRPQDRQFILSSKKLLLSDSGFYLCAWRQTGVRDTQYFGPGTRLTVL.

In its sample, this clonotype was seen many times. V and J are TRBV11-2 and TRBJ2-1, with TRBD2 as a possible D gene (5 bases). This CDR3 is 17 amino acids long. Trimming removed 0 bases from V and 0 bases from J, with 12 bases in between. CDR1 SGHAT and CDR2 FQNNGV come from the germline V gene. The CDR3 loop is CASSLEPGLPSYNEQFF. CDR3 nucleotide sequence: TGTGCCAGCAGCTTAGAACCCGGACTGCCCTCCTACAATGAGCAGTTCTTC.

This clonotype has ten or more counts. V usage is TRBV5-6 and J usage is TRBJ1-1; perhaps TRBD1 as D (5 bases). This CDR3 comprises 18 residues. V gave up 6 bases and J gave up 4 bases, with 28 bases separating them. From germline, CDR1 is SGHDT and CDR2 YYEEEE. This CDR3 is CASTTRGRDFVPGTEAFF. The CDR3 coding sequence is TGTGCCAGCACTACGCGGGGCAGGGATTTCGTTCCGGGCACTGAAGCTTTCTTT.

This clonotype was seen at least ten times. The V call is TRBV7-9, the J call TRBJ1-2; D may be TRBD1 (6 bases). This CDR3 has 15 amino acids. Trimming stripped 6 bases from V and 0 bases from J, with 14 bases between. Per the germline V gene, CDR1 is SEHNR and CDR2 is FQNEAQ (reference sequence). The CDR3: CASSRGGIANYGYTF. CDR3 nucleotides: TGTGCCAGCAGTCGAGGGGGGATCGCTAACTATGGCTACACCTTC.